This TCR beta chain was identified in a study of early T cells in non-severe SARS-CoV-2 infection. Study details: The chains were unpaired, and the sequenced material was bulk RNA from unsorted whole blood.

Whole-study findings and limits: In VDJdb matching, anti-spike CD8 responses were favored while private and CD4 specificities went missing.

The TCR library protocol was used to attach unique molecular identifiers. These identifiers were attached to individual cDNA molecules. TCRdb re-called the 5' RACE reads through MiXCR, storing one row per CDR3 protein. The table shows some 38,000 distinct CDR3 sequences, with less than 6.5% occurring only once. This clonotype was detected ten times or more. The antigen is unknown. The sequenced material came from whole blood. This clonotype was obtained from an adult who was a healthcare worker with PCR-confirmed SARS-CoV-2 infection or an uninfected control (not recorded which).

CDR3 DNA: TGTGCCAGCAGCGTCCAAGGGCTCAGGGAGACCCAGTACTTC. Encoded protein: CASSVQGLRETQYF. This chain uses TRBV7-6 with TRBJ2-5; D gene ambiguous. In germline, CDR1 is SGHVS, CDR2 FNYEAQ. V lost 5 bases, J lost 5 bases, and 15 bases lay in between. This CDR3 is 14 amino acids long.